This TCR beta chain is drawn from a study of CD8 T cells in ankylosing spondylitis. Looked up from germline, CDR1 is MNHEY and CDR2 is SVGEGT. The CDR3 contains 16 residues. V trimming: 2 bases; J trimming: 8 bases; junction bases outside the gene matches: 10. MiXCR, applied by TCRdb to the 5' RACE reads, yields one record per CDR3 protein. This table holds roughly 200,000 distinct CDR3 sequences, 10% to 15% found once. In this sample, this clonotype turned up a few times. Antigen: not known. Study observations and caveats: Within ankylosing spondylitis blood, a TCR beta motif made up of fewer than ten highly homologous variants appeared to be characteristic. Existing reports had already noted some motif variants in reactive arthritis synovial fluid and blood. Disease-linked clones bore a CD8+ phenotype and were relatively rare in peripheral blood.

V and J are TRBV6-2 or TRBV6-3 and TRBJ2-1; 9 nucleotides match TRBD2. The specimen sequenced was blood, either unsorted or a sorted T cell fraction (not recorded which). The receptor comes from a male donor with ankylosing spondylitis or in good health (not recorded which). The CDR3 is CASSYMAGGPFDEQFF. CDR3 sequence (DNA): TGTGCCAGCAGTTACATGGCGGGGGGGCCGTTTGATGAGCAGTTCTTC.